This T cell receptor beta chain was captured by sequencing in a study of early stage breast cancer tumors. In the study overall: Of around 16 invasive breast tumors, more than nine were hormone receptor-positive, HER2-negative. Among about twelve ER+/PR+/HER2- tumors, eight were ductal, four lobular. Findings of the study overall: Tumors had about 2.4-fold higher T cell density and higher clonality than adjacent normal breast tissue.

V gave up 3 bases and J gave up 2 bases; unmatched junction bases: 1. The CDR3 totals 14 residues. Germline CDR1 LGHNA, CDR2 YNFKEQ. Each sample had two DNA replicates, 0.45 to 0.65 ug blood or about 1.5 ug tissue. Here immunoSEQ multiplex PCR was the method, and the copy in TCRdb shows in-frame clones only, minus some. The table includes 25,000 to 35,000 clones, 80% detected once. Points on this clone: Its antigen is unknown.

This clonotype was obtained from a person between 55 and 69 years old with breast cancer. Source material: blood. This chain links TRBV4-2 with TRBJ2-7; TRBD1 matches at 10 bases. CDR3 loop: CASSQGQGTYEQYF. CDR3 coding DNA: TGTGCCAGCAGCCAGGGACAGGGGACCTACGAGCAGTACTTC.